Reported below is one T cell receptor (beta chain). The data are from a study of blood T cell repertoires in COVID-19. Authors' processing steps: Nucleated cell number was recorded as an estimate derived from reference gene primer amplification. The data were produced by immunoSEQ multiplex PCR, yet TCRdb's version contains in-frame clones alone and is incomplete. From that table come the V and J calls and clone size; the DNA was used to work out D and trimming. The sample has about 300,000 clones, over 75% seen once. V lost 2 bases and J lost 4, with 5 bases in between. Germline CDR1 MNHEY, CDR2 SMNVEV (reference sequence). The CDR3 sequence is 12 residues long.

This chain connects TRBV27 to TRBJ1-2; D not certain. The sequenced sample was peripheral blood. The sequence was obtained from a human donor in a cohort sampled during active COVID-19. The chain's CDR3 is CASSLGPYGYTF. Here the CDR3 DNA reads TGTGCCAGCAGTTTAGGGCCCTATGGCTACACCTTC.